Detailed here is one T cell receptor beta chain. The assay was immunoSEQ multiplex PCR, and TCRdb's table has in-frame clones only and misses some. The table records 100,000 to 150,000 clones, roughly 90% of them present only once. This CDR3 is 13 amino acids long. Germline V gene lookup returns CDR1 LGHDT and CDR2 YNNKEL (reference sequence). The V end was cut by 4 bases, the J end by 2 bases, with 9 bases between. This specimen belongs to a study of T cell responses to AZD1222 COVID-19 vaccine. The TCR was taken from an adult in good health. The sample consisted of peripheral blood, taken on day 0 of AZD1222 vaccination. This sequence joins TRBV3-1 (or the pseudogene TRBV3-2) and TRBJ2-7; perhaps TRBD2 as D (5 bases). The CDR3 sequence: CASSLEGTYEQYF. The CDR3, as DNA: TGTGCCAGCAGCCTTGAGGGCACCTACGAGCAGTACTTC.